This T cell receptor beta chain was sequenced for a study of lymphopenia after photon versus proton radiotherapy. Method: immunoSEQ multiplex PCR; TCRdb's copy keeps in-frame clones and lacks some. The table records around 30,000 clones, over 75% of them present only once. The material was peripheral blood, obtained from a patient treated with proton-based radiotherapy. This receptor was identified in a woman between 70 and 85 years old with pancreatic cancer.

CDR3 loop: CASSITTQTGEAFF. CDR3 nucleotide sequence: TGTGCCAGCAGCATAACAACGCAAACAGGGGAAGCTTTCTTT. The chain couples TRBV7-2 to TRBJ1-1; D possibly corresponds to TRBD1 (6 bases). The germline V gene encodes CDR1 SGHTA and CDR2 FQGNSA. V lost 5 bases and J 8 bases, leaving 18 bases between the germline ends. The CDR3 has 14 amino acids.